These 28 T cell receptor beta chains were sequenced from one sample in a study of shared clonotypes between healthy human individuals. Sequencing used immunoSEQ multiplex PCR; TCRdb keeps in-frame clones, though not all of them. Here the sample spans about 1.1 million clones, approximately 78% being singletons. What was sequenced was memory CD4+ T cells from PBMCs. Subset: CD45RA-negative fraction. These receptors were collected from a man between 18 and 35 years old in good health. Some clones in this sample may be carry-over from other donors' samples.

CDR3 sequence (DNA): TGCAGCGTTGTGAACCCTGCTAATGAAAAACTGTTTTTT. It translates to CSVVNPANEKLFF. The rearrangement joins TRBV29-1 to TRBJ1-4; D gene ambiguous. The CDR3 runs 13 residues. From germline, CDR1 is SQVTM and CDR2 ANQGSEA. The V end was cut by 4 bases, the J end by 3 bases, with 9 bases between.

The gene calls are TRBV2 and TRBJ2-2; D gene ambiguous. The CDR3 consists of 13 residues. The germline gives CDR1 SNHLY, CDR2 FYNNEI. The V end was cut by 9 bases, the J end by 6 bases, with 14 bases between. CDR3 amino acids: CASRTGQAGELFF. The CDR3 DNA reads as TGTGCCAGTCGGACCGGGCAAGCCGGGGAGCTGTTTTTT.

The gene calls are TRBV28 and TRBJ2-1; TRBD2 matches at 8 bases. The CDR3 sequence is 15 residues long. Trimming at V came to 5 bases and at J to 5 bases, leaving 8 bases not matched to a gene. Germline V gene data show CDR1 as MDHEN and CDR2 as SYDVKM. The CDR3 loop is CASSTTGTRNNEQFF. In DNA form, the CDR3 reads TGTGCCAGCAGTACCACCGGGACTAGGAACAATGAGCAGTTCTTC.

The rearrangement joins TRBV29-1 to TRBJ2-5; 8 nucleotides line up with TRBD1. The J call may be mistaken, given a closer DNA end match to TRBJ2-7. From germline, CDR1 is SQVTM and CDR2 ANQGSEA. The CDR3 consists of 14 residues. In DNA, the CDR3 is TGCAGCGTTGTGAGGGACGACAGGGGATACGAGCAGTACTTC. Translating gives CSVVRDDRGYEQYF.

The chain uses TRBV28 and TRBJ1-5; the match to TRBD1 covers 11 bases. The length of the CDR3 is 15 residues. Germline-derived CDR1 and CDR2 are MDHEN and SYDVKM. The junction had 5 bases not matched to a gene; V was cut back by 4 bases and J by 6 bases. CDR3 nucleotide sequence: TGTGCCAGCAGTTGGGGACAGGGGGTATCTCAGCCCCAGCATTTT. Amino acid sequence: CASSWGQGVSQPQHF.

This clone was counted only a few times. The chain recombines TRBV27 with TRBJ1-1, with 7 bases fitting TRBD1. Germline V gene data show CDR1 as MNHEY and CDR2 as SMNVEV (reference sequence). V gave up 8 bases and J gave up 3 bases; unmatched junction bases: 3. The CDR3 is 12 amino acids. The CDR3 reads CASRRGYTEAFF. For the CDR3, the DNA is TGTGCCAGCCGCAGGGGGTACACTGAAGCTTTCTTT.

The gene calls are TRBV7-3 and TRBJ2-7; tentatively, D is TRBD1 or TRBD2 (5 bases each). CDR3 length equals 16 residues. CDR1 and CDR2 (germline): SGHTA, FQGTGA. V shed 0 bases and J shed 7 bases, with 19 bases lying between them. CDR3 sequence (DNA): TGTGCCAGCAGCTTAACCGGGCCTGCTGGGGGAGATGAGCAGTACTTC. This translates into CASSLTGPAGGDEQYF. The full variable domain, with the rest looked up from reference TRBV7-3 and TRBJ2-7, is GAGVSQTPSNKVTEKGKYVELRCDPISGHTALYWYRQSLGQGPEFLIYFQGTGAADDSGLPNDRFFAVRPEGSVSTLKIQRTERGDSAVYLCASSLTGPAGGDEQYFGPGTRLTVT.

The chain links TRBV28 to TRBJ1-4, with TRBD1 as a possible D gene (5 bases). Between the trimmed V and J ends, which lost 4 bases and 3 bases, there was a span of 9 bases. The CDR3 runs 14 residues. The germline V gene has CDR1 MDHEN and CDR2 SYDVKM. The DNA for the CDR3 is TGTGCCAGCAGTTCCCAGGGAGCTAATGAAAAACTGTTTTTT. Amino acid sequence: CASSSQGANEKLFF.

On this clone: This could be a read error, since a much larger clone is one nucleotide away. This rearrangement joins TRBV2 to TRBJ1-5; 7 nucleotides align to TRBD1. Germline trimming cut 5 bases from V and 6 bases from J; bases unmatched to any gene: 4. The CDR3 covers 13 residues. Germline V gene data show CDR1 as SNHLY and CDR2 as FYNNEI. CDR3 sequence reads: CASSLQGSQPQHF. The CDR3 DNA reads TGTGCCAGCAGTTTACAGGGGAGTCAGCCCCAGCATTTT.

The chain employs TRBV30 and TRBJ1-3; no clear D gene. V was trimmed by 0 bases and J by 4 bases, leaving 7 bases between them. Germline V gene data show CDR1 as GTSNPN and CDR2 as SVGIG (reference sequence). This CDR3 has 13 amino acids. CDR3 coding DNA: TGTGCCTGGAGTGTGTGGAGAGGAAACACCATATATTTT. Translated: CAWSVWRGNTIYF.

The chain links TRBV18 to TRBJ2-5; 7 nucleotides agree with TRBD1. Per germline, CDR1 KGHSH and CDR2 LQKENI. J was trimmed by 1 base and V by 9 bases; bases with no gene match: 8. The CDR3 loop spans 14 amino acids. CDR3 DNA: TGTGCCAGTTCGGACAGGACATCCCAAGAGACCCAGTACTTC. This encodes CASSDRTSQETQYF. Based on the CDR3 plus reference TRBV18 and TRBJ2-5, the full variable domain is NAGVMQNPRHLVRRRGQEARLRCSPMKGHSHVYWYRQLPEEGLKFMVYLQKENIIDESGMPKERFSAEFPKEGPSILRIQQVVRGDSAAYFCASSDRTSQETQYFGPGTRLLVL.

The rearrangement joins TRBV2 to TRBJ1-5, with D unclear. V was clipped by 3 bases and J by 7 bases, with 16 bases between them. CDR3 length equals 15 residues. CDR1 and CDR2 from the germline V gene are SNHLY and FYNNEI. The CDR3 nucleotides read TGTGCCAGCAGTGAGTTATTGGCAAATGAACAGCCCCAGCATTTT. This codes for CASSELLANEQPQHF.

The chain has TRBV2 and TRBJ1-4, with a weak D call TRBD1 (6 bases). Trimming took off 2 bases at V and 1 base at J, with 14 bases between the two ends. CDR3 length: 17 residues. The germline gives CDR1 SNHLY, CDR2 FYNNEI. CDR3 protein: CASSERQGLGTNEKLFF. CDR3 DNA sequence: TGTGCCAGCAGTGAAAGGCAGGGGCTTGGAACTAATGAAAAACTGTTTTTT.

CDR3 nucleotide sequence: TGTGCCAGCAGTGAGGGAAGACTAGCGGGAGGGGTAGAGACCCAGTACTTC. It translates to CASSEGRLAGGVETQYF. The V gene is TRBV25-1, the J gene TRBJ2-5; 14 nucleotides line up with TRBD2. The CDR3 extends over 17 amino acids. Germline trimming cut 3 bases from V and 4 bases from J; bases unmatched to any gene: 7. CDR1 MGHDK and CDR2 SYGVNS come from the germline V gene. The variable domain in full, with the rest retrieved from reference TRBV25-1 and TRBJ2-5, is EADIYQTPRYLVIGTGKKITLECSQTMGHDKMYWYQQDPGMELHLIHYSYGVNSTEKGDLSSESTVSRIRTEHFPLTLESARPSHTSQYLCASSEGRLAGGVETQYFGPGTRLLVL.

The CDR3 sequence is CASSLVPRDTEAFF. CDR3 sequence (DNA): TGCGCCAGCAGCTTGGTCCCGCGGGACACTGAAGCTTTCTTT. This sequence joins TRBV5-1 and TRBJ1-1; D is undetermined. The CDR3 is 14 amino acids. With 0 bases removed from V and 3 bases from J, the gap between germline ends came to 9 bases. The germline gives CDR1 SGHRS, CDR2 YFSETQ. Full variable domain (missing parts from reference TRBV5-1 and TRBJ1-1): KAGVTQTPRYLIKTRGQQVTLSCSPISGHRSVSWYQQTPGQGLQFLFEYFSETQRNKGNFPGRFSGRQFSNSRSEMNVSTLELGDSALYLCASSLVPRDTEAFFGQGTRLTVV.

The chain recombines TRBV10-3 with TRBJ2-3; D ambiguous. Germline V gene sequence: CDR1 ENHRY, CDR2 SYGVKD. The V end lost 0 bases, the J end lost 3 bases, and 16 bases lay between the germline ends. The CDR3 is 17 residues long. The CDR3 region is CAISESKTRVGTDTQYF. The CDR3 coding sequence is TGTGCCATCAGTGAGTCTAAGACCCGGGTTGGGACAGATACGCAGTATTTT.

Here the CDR3 reads CAWSPRAGEAFF. The CDR3 DNA is TGTGCCTGGAGTCCCAGGGCCGGGGAAGCTTTCTTT. The chain carries TRBV30 and TRBJ1-1; the D gene is possibly TRBD1 (5 bases). The germline V and J ends were trimmed by 2 bases and 8 bases, with 12 bases remaining between them. This CDR3 comprises 12 residues. Per the germline V gene, CDR1 is GTSNPN and CDR2 is SVGIG (reference sequence).

This clone was picked up many times. Other nucleotide sequences in the sample specify the same CDR3. The CDR3 loop reads CASSLGGTNTGELFF. The CDR3 DNA is TGCGCCAGCAGCTTGGGAGGTACGAACACCGGGGAGCTGTTTTTT. The chain combines TRBV5-1 with TRBJ2-2; D ambiguous. The CDR3 is made up of 15 amino acids. Per the germline V gene, CDR1 is SGHRS and CDR2 is YFSETQ. V was clipped by 0 bases and J by 0 bases, with 6 bases between them.

The gene calls are TRBV27 and TRBJ1-2, with TRBD1 as a possible D gene (6 bases). This CDR3 has 15 amino acids. Per germline, CDR1 MNHEY and CDR2 SMNVEV (reference sequence). V lost 8 bases and J lost 6, with 22 bases in between. The CDR3 nucleotides read TGTGCCAGCCCGCCACGACAGGCGGCTACTCATGGCTACACCTTC. Amino acids: CASPPRQAATHGYTF.

This clone showed up just a few times. V is TRBV4-1 and J is TRBJ2-7; 7 bases line up with TRBD1. With 5 bases clipped from V and 6 bases from J, the junction kept 13 bases outside the gene matches. Germline-derived CDR1 and CDR2 are MGHRA and YSYEKL. CDR3 size: 15 residues. The CDR3 sequence is CASSARGTEIGEQYF. CDR3 DNA sequence: TGCGCCAGCAGCGCGAGGGGGACAGAGATAGGCGAGCAGTACTTC.

About this clone itself: Other DNA sequences in this sample translate to the same CDR3. The CDR3: CASSLAGTGVYEQYF. Written as DNA, the CDR3 is TGCGCCAGCAGCTTGGCCGGGACAGGGGTATACGAGCAGTACTTC. J is TRBJ2-7 and V is TRBV5-1, with 10 bases identical to TRBD1. The CDR3 sequence is 15 residues long. Germline V gene lookup returns CDR1 SGHRS and CDR2 YFSETQ. J gave up 4 bases and V 0 bases, and 4 bases lay outside the gene matches.

The genes are TRBV4-3 and TRBJ2-4; 9 bases map to TRBD2. The CDR3 is 18 residues long. From germline, CDR1 is LGHNA and CDR2 YSLEER. V shed 4 bases and J 2 bases; nucleotides not matched to a gene: 12. DNA for the CDR3: TGCGCCAGCAGCCCCCAACCCGTCGCGGGGGGGACCAAAAACATTCAGTACTTC. This gives the protein CASSPQPVAGGTKNIQYF.

V and J are TRBV5-1 and TRBJ2-2; 10 positions match TRBD1. Trimming removed 4 bases from V and 2 bases from J; junction bases left unmatched: 5. Looked up from germline, CDR1 is SGHRS and CDR2 is YFSETQ. CDR3 size: 16 residues. In DNA form, the CDR3 reads TGCGCCAGCAGCGGAGGGACAGGGGCAAACACCGGGGAGCTGTTTTTT. This sequence encodes CASSGGTGANTGELFF.

V usage is TRBV7-3 and J usage is TRBJ2-7; 11 bases match TRBD2. This CDR3 region has 17 residues. Germline CDR1 reads SGHTA; CDR2 reads FQGTGA. The J segment lost 3 bases and the V segment lost 4 bases, leaving 11 bases of the junction unmatched. The CDR3 sequence is CASSSQNLAGGIYEQYF. In DNA, the CDR3 is TGTGCCAGCAGCTCCCAAAATCTAGCGGGGGGTATCTACGAGCAGTACTTC.

For this clone: The sample holds other DNA sequences that translate to the same CDR3. The V and J genes are TRBV5-1 and TRBJ1-1; no clear D gene. CDR3 length: 13 amino acids. The V gene's germline CDR1 is SGHRS and CDR2 YFSETQ. Trimming removed 2 bases from V and 0 bases from J, with 5 bases in between. The CDR3 DNA follows: TGCGCCAGCAGCTTAGAGCTGAACACTGAAGCTTTCTTT. Translated, it gives CASSLELNTEAFF.

The J gene is TRBJ2-4, the V gene TRBV5-4; 8 bases map to TRBD1. J gave up 1 base and V 0 bases, and 0 bases lay outside the gene matches. The CDR3 is made up of 15 amino acids. Germline V CDR1 and CDR2: SGHNT, YYREEE (reference sequence). This CDR3 reads CASSLGQGAKNIQYF. The CDR3 nucleotides read TGTGCCAGCAGCTTGGGACAGGGGGCCAAAAACATTCAGTACTTC.

The rearrangement uses TRBV7-2 and TRBJ1-1; a possible D gene is TRBD1 (6 bases). The CDR3 has 16 amino acids. With 6 bases removed from V and 1 base from J, the gap between germline ends came to 18 bases. Germline CDR1 and CDR2: SGHTA and FQGNSA. The CDR3 sequence: CASRTGWGLGNTEAFF. CDR3 DNA sequence: TGTGCCAGCAGAACGGGATGGGGGCTAGGGAACACTGAAGCTTTCTTT.

The chain links TRBV9 to TRBJ1-2; D remains ambiguous. The CDR3 sequence is 15 residues long. V lost 4 bases and J lost 4, with 17 bases in between. The germline V gene encodes CDR1 SGDLS and CDR2 YYNGEE. CDR3 residues: CASSFDTFPPYGYTF. DNA of the CDR3: TGTGCCAGCAGCTTTGACACGTTCCCCCCCTATGGCTACACCTTC.